This TCR beta chain was sequenced in a study of blood T cells in healthy people across ages. Losses at the gene ends were 1 base for V and 6 bases for J; bases not matched to a gene: 9. Germline V CDR1 and CDR2: DFQATT, SNEGSKA (reference sequence). The CDR3 totals 15 residues. Combining a sample-barcoded 5' primer with a J-beta primer mix, a second PCR ran for roughly 6 to 12 cycles. TCRdb processed the 5' RACE reads anew with MiXCR; each CDR3 protein has one entry. The sample has 650,000 to 1,000,000 distinct CDR3 sequences, approximately 35% seen once; the top ten hold 13%. This receptor was taken from a young man in good health. The material sequenced was blood. The V gene is TRBV20-1, the J gene TRBJ2-3, with 8 bases lining up with TRBD2. DNA for the CDR3: TGCAGTGCTAGAGCGCCCAGCGGGAGTGGGGATACGCAGTATTTT. This sequence encodes CSARAPSGSGDTQYF.